This T cell receptor beta chain was obtained from a study of CD8 T cells in ankylosing spondylitis. The study, taken as a whole, reports: With a CD8+ phenotype, disease-linked clones were relatively rare in peripheral blood. Clones tied to disease were said to be significantly enriched in matched ankylosing spondylitis synovial fluid. Several highly homologous variants made up a TCR beta motif, and this motif appeared characteristic of ankylosing spondylitis blood.

TCR beta libraries were made by quantitative 5'-RACE with molecular barcodes. TCRdb reprocessed the 5' RACE reads with MiXCR, giving one entry per CDR3 protein. The table shows 500,000 to 650,000 distinct CDR3 sequences, with under 5.5% occurring only once. This clonotype was picked up many times. What it recognizes is unknown. The CDR3 has 15 residues. Per the germline V gene, CDR1 is MNHEY and CDR2 is SVGEGT. The V gene lost 3 bases and the J gene lost 2 bases, with 13 bases spanning the gap. The chain is built from TRBV6-2 or TRBV6-3 and TRBJ2-5, with D possibly matching TRBD2 (5 bases). The material sequenced was blood, either unsorted or a sorted T cell fraction (not recorded which). The source is a male donor with ankylosing spondylitis. The CDR3: CASSYLRRGQETQYF. The CDR3 DNA reads as TGTGCCAGCAGTTATTTGAGACGGGGACAAGAGACCCAGTACTTC.